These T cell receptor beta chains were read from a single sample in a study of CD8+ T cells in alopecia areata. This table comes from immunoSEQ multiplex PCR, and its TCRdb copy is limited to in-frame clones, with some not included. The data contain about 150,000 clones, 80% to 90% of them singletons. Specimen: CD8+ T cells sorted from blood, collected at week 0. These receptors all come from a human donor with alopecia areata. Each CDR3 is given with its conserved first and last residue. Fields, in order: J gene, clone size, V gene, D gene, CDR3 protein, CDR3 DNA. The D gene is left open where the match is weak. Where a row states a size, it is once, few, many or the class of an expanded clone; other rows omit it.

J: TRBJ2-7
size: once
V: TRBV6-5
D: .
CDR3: CASSYGQDSYEQYF
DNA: TGTGCCAGCAGTTACGGTCAGGACTCCTACGAGCAGTACTTC

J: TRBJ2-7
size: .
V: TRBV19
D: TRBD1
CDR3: CASSSGQVHYEQYF
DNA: TGTGCCAGTAGTTCAGGACAGGTCCATTACGAGCAGTACTTC

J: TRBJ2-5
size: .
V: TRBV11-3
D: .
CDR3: CASSPSRQETQYF
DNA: TGTGCCAGCAGCCCTTCCCGCCAAGAGACCCAGTACTTC

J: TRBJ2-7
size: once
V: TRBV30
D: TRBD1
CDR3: CAWGDSSYEQYF
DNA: TGTGCCTGGGGGGACAGCTCCTACGAGCAGTACTTC

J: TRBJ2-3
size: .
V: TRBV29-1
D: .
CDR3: CSVTDGSDGDTQYF
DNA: TGCAGCGTTACGGACGGGAGCGATGGAGATACGCAGTATTTT

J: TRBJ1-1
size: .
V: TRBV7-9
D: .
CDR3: CASSLRDKGPENTEAFF
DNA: TGTGCCAGCAGCTTAAGGGACAAAGGACCGGAGAACACTGAAGCTTTCTTT

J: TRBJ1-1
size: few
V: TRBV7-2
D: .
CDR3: CASSLDQPFSNTEAFF
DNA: TGTGCCAGCAGCTTAGATCAACCCTTCTCGAACACTGAAGCTTTCTTT

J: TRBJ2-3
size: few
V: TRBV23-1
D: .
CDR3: CASSRRGDSATDTQYF
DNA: TGCGCCAGCAGCCGTCGGGGGGACAGTGCTACAGATACGCAGTATTTT

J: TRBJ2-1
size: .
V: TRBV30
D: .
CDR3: CAWSSYPHEQFF
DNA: TGTGCCTGGAGCTCTTACCCCCATGAGCAGTTCTTC

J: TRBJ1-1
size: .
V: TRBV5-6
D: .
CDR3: CASSLVVVDSEAFF
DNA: TGTGCCAGCAGCTTGGTTGTCGTGGACAGTGAAGCTTTCTTT

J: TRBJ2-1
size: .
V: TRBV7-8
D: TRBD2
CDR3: CASSILLAGSSYNEQFF
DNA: TGTGCCAGCAGCATTTTGCTAGCGGGCAGCTCCTACAATGAGCAGTTCTTC

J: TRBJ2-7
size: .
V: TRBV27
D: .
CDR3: CASIGKESYEQYF
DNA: TGTGCCAGCATAGGGAAGGAGTCCTACGAGCAGTACTTC

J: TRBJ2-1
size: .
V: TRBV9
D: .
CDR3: CASSADYGTYNEQFF
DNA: TGTGCCAGCAGCGCGGACTATGGAACCTACAATGAGCAGTTCTTC

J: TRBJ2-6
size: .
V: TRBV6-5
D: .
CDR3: CASSYGATSGANVLTF
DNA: TGTGCCAGCAGTTACGGGGCAACCTCTGGGGCCAACGTCCTGACTTTC

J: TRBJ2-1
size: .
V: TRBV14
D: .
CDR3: CASSPSYNEQFF
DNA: TGTGCCAGCAGCCCGTCCTACAATGAGCAGTTCTTC

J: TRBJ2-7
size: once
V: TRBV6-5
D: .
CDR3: CASSIGAEAYEQYF
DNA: TGTGCCAGCAGCATCGGGGCCGAAGCTTACGAGCAGTACTTC

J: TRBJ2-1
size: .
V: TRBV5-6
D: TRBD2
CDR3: CASSLRLALDEQFF
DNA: TGTGCCAGCAGCTTGCGACTAGCGTTGGATGAGCAGTTCTTC

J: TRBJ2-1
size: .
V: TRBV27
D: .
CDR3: CASRPGGDSYNEQFF
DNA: TGTGCCAGCAGGCCTGGAGGCGACTCCTACAATGAGCAGTTCTTC

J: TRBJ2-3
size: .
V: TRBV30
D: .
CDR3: CAWGLAGSTDTQYF
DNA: TGTGCCTGGGGCCTCGCGGGCAGCACAGATACGCAGTATTTT

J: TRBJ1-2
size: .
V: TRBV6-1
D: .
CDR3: CASSGSGPSNYGYTF
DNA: TGTGCCAGCAGTGGTTCAGGGCCGTCTAACTATGGCTACACCTTC

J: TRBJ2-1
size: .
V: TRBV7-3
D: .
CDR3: CASSYTWGNNEQFF
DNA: TGTGCCAGCAGCTACACTTGGGGGAACAATGAGCAGTTCTTC

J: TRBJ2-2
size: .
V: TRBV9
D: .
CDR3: CASSESGNTGELFF
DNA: TGTGCCAGCAGCGAGTCCGGGAACACCGGGGAGCTGTTTTTT

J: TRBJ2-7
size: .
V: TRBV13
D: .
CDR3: CASSLYGAGYEQYF
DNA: TGTGCCAGCAGCTTATACGGAGCGGGCTACGAGCAGTACTTC

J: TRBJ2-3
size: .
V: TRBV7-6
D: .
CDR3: CASSLATGGTDTQYF
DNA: TGTGCCAGCAGCTTAGCCACCGGGGGCACAGATACGCAGTATTTT

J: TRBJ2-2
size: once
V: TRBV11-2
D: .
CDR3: CASSLAGELFF
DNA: TGTGCCAGCAGCTTAGCTGGGGAGCTGTTTTTT

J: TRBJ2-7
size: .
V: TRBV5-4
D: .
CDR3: CASSLGRREQYF
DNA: TGTGCCAGCAGCTTAGGACGGCGCGAGCAGTACTTC

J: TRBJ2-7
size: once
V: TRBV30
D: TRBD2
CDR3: CAFLALAGVDEQYF
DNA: TGTGCCTTCCTAGCACTAGCGGGAGTCGATGAGCAGTACTTC

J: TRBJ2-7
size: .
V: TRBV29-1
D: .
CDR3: CSVDGVGSSYEQYF
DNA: TGCAGCGTTGATGGGGTGGGGAGCTCCTACGAGCAGTACTTC

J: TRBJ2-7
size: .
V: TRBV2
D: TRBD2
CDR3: CASSDLAEIYEQYF
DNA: TGTGCCAGCAGTGACCTAGCGGAAATCTACGAGCAGTACTTC

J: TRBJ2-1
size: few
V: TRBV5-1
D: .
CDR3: CASSLARHEQFF
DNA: TGCGCCAGCAGCTTGGCCAGACATGAGCAGTTCTTC

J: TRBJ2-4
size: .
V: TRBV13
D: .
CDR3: CASSFRGDENIQYF
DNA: TGTGCCAGCAGCTTCCGAGGGGACGAAAACATTCAGTACTTC

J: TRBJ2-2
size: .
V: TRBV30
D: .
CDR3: CASQGARALTGELFF
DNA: TGTGCCTCGCAAGGGGCCCGGGCGTTAACCGGGGAGCTGTTTTTT

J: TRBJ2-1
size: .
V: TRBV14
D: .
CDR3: CASSLGGGQFF
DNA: TGTGCCAGCAGCCTGGGGGGCGGGCAGTTCTTC

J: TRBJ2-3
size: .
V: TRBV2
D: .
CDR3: CASSEAPGQGVADTQYF
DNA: TGTGCCAGCAGTGAAGCGCCCGGCCAGGGAGTCGCAGATACGCAGTATTTT

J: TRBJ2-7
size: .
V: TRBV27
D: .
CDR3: CASSPEDLSYEQYF
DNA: TGTGCCAGCAGCCCTGAGGACTTATCCTACGAGCAGTACTTC

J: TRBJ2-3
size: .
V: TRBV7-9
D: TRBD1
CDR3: CASSSQGDLRDTQYF
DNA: TGTGCCAGCAGCTCACAGGGGGACCTTAGGGATACGCAGTATTTT

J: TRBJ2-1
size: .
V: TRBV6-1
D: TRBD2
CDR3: CASSEDLADEQFF
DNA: TGTGCCAGCAGTGAAGACCTAGCGGATGAGCAGTTCTTC

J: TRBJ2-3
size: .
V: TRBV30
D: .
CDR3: CAWSVGGSTDTQYF
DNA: TGTGCCTGGAGTGTCGGGGGAAGCACAGATACGCAGTATTTT

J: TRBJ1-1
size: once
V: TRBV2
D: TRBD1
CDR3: CANDRGGGNTEAFF
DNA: TGTGCCAACGACAGGGGAGGGGGAAACACTGAAGCTTTCTTT

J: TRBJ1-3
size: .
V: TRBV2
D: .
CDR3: CASSELGALGNTIYF
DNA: TGTGCCAGCAGTGAACTAGGGGCCCTTGGAAACACCATATATTTT

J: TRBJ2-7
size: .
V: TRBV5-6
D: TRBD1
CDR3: CASSERDRGMWEQYF
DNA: TGTGCCAGCAGCGAGAGGGACAGGGGGATGTGGGAGCAGTACTTC

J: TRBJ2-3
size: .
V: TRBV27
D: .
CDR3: CASSLYGDTQYF
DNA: TGTGCCAGCAGTTTATACGGAGATACGCAGTATTTT

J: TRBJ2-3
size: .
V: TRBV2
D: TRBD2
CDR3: CATASLSTSGDTQYF
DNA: TGTGCCACCGCTTCCCTTTCAACTAGCGGAGATACGCAGTATTTT

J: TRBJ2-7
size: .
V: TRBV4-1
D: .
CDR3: CASSQDRGTQSEGYRYF
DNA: TGCGCCAGCAGCCAAGATAGGGGAACACAGAGCGAGGGGTATCGGTACTTC